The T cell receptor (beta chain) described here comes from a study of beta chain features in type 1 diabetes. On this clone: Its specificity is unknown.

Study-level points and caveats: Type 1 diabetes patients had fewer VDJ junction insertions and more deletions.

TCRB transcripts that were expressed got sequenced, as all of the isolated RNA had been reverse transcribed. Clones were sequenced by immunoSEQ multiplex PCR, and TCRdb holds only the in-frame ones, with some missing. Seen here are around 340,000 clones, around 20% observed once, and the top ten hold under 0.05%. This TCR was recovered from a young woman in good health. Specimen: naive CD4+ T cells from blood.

The CDR3 loop reads CAWRTGTGNTGELFF. The CDR3, as DNA: TGTGCCTGGAGAACCGGGACAGGGAACACCGGGGAGCTGTTTTTT. This chain links TRBV30 with TRBJ2-2; 8 nucleotides line up with TRBD1. V lost 3 bases, J lost 1 base, and 4 bases stayed unmatched. There are 15 residues in the CDR3. Germline CDR1 and CDR2: GTSNPN and SVGIG (reference sequence).